The 24 T cell receptor beta chains below were found in one sample sequenced in a study of siplizumab effects on memory and regulatory T cells. Only in-frame clones appear in the TCRdb table, and some are missing; sequencing was by immunoSEQ multiplex PCR. The sample shows some 97,000 clones, about nine tenths of them seen only once. The specimen was CD4+ T cells sorted from blood. Receptors originate from a human donor in good health. Some clones in this sample may be carry-over from other donors' samples.

This clone was seen once. The CDR3 spells CAWRLLQGVGTEAFF. CDR3 bases: TGTGCCTGGAGACTACTACAGGGGGTAGGGACTGAAGCTTTCTTT. The genes are TRBV30 and TRBJ1-1; 8 nucleotides line up with TRBD1. Germline V CDR1 and CDR2: GTSNPN, SVGIG (reference sequence). This CDR3 comprises 15 residues. The ends lost 3 bases at V and 5 bases at J; junction bases unmatched: 11.

The genes are TRBV5-1 and TRBJ1-1, with D maybe TRBD1 (5 bases). The V end was cut by 0 bases, the J end by 5 bases, with 17 bases between. The CDR3 length is 16 residues. From germline, CDR1 is SGHRS and CDR2 YFSETQ. The CDR3 reads CASSLVPGGSKTEAFF. CDR3 DNA: TGCGCCAGCAGCTTGGTACCCGGGGGAAGCAAAACTGAAGCTTTCTTT.

This chain connects TRBV7-9 to TRBJ2-1; 9 bases are a match to TRBD2. The CDR3 loop spans 18 amino acids. Germline CDR1 is SEHNR and CDR2 is FQNEAQ (reference sequence). V lost 5 bases and J lost 8; bases outside the gene matches: 19. The CDR3 bases are TGTGCCAGCAGCCCCGTTCCCGGCGGGAGGGTGACCGTGCATGAGCAGTTCTTC. Its translation: CASSPVPGGRVTVHEQFF.

The CDR3, as DNA: TGTGCCAGCAGCGTAGATCAGGGTGAAAACACCATATATTTT. The encoded protein is CASSVDQGENTIYF. The V gene is TRBV9, the J gene TRBJ1-3; TRBD1 might be the D (5 bases). The germline CDR1 and CDR2 sequences are SGDLS and YYNGEE. The V gene lost 0 bases and the J gene lost 6 bases, with 10 bases spanning the gap. The CDR3 is made up of 14 amino acids.

This chain joins TRBV10-2 and TRBJ2-1; no clear D. The CDR3 loop spans 12 amino acids. V was pared by 3 bases and J by 4 bases, with 4 bases between. Germline CDR1 reads WSHSY; CDR2 reads SAAADI. The CDR3 DNA is TGCGCCAGCAGTGAAGATTACAATGAGCAGTTCTTC. Translating gives CASSEDYNEQFF.

The CDR3 DNA is TGTGCCAGCAGCTTAGGTGGAAATAGATACGAGCAGTACTTC. It codes for CASSLGGNRYEQYF. The chain uses TRBV7-2 and TRBJ2-7; unclear D gene. The V end lost 1 base, the J end lost 4 bases, and 11 bases lay between the germline ends. The CDR3 totals 14 residues. Looked up from germline, CDR1 is SGHTA and CDR2 is FQGNSA. Filled out from reference TRBV7-2 and TRBJ2-7, the complete variable domain reads GAGVSQSPSNKVTEKGKDVELRCDPISGHTALYWYRQSLGQGLEFLIYFQGNSAPDKSGLPSDRFSAERTGGSVSTLTIQRTQQEDSAVYLCASSLGGNRYEQYFGPGTRLTVT.

The chain couples TRBV7-9 to TRBJ2-1; 8 bases are a match to TRBD2. CDR1 SEHNR and CDR2 FQNEAQ come from the germline V gene (reference sequence). Germline trimming cut 1 base from V and 10 bases from J; bases unmatched to any gene: 3. The CDR3 extends over 13 amino acids. CDR3 protein: CASSLGSGKEQFF. The CDR3 DNA follows: TGTGCCAGCAGCTTAGGTAGCGGGAAAGAGCAGTTCTTC.

V and J are TRBV18 and TRBJ2-1, with D unresolved. The V gene lost 0 bases and the J gene lost 8 bases, with 11 bases spanning the gap. The CDR3 sequence is 14 residues long. Germline V gene lookup returns CDR1 KGHSH and CDR2 LQKENI. CDR3 DNA: TGTGCCAGCTCACCACCCGGCTCGGCGTATGAGCAGTTCTTC. This gives the protein CASSPPGSAYEQFF.

This chain joins TRBV6-1 and TRBJ1-3, with D unclear. The germline CDR1 and CDR2 sequences are MNHNS and SASEGT. The germline V and J ends were trimmed by 7 bases and 7 bases, with 8 bases remaining between them. This CDR3 contains 11 residues. CDR3 in DNA: TGTGCCAGCAAATTGTCTAACACCATATATTTT. Translation gives CASKLSNTIYF.

Details on this clone: This CDR3 is also generated by other DNA sequences in the sample. The J gene is TRBJ1-2, the V gene TRBV18, with D perhaps matching TRBD1 (5 bases). Trimming left V 3 bases short and J 0 bases short, with 8 bases between. CDR1 is KGHSH, CDR2 LQKENI, per germline. The CDR3 extends over 14 amino acids. The CDR3 DNA reads TGTGCCAGCTCACCGACAGCATCTAACTATGGCTACACCTTC. It is translated as CASSPTASNYGYTF. The full variable domain, its missing parts supplied by reference TRBV18 and TRBJ1-2, is NAGVMQNPRHLVRRRGQEARLRCSPMKGHSHVYWYRQLPEEGLKFMVYLQKENIIDESGMPKERFSAEFPKEGPSILRIQQVVRGDSAAYFCASSPTASNYGYTFGSGTRLTVV.

The CDR3: CASSVGLAGGYEQYF. CDR3 coding DNA: TGTGCCAGCAGTGTAGGGCTAGCGGGAGGCTACGAGCAGTACTTC. The rearrangement links TRBV2 to TRBJ2-7; TRBD2 matches at 11 bases. The CDR3 is 15 residues long. Per germline, CDR1 SNHLY and CDR2 FYNNEI. Trimming took 4 bases from V and 3 from J; bases not matched to a gene: 5.

The V call is TRBV7-8, the J call TRBJ2-2; possible D gene TRBD1, 6 bases. Looked up from germline, CDR1 is SGHVS and CDR2 is FQNEAQ. CDR3 length equals 18 residues. Trimming took off 5 bases at V and 6 bases at J, with 25 bases between the two ends. The CDR3 sequence: CASSAVLQGLANSGELFF. In DNA form, the CDR3 reads TGTGCCAGCAGCGCTGTTCTACAGGGCCTAGCCAATTCCGGGGAGCTGTTTTTT.

The chain employs TRBV7-3 and TRBJ2-5, with 8 positions matching TRBD2. Trimming removed 5 bases from V and 3 bases from J; junction bases left unmatched: 2. Germline V gene lookup returns CDR1 SGHTA and CDR2 FQGTGA. This CDR3 comprises 13 residues. As DNA, the CDR3 is TGTGCCAGCAGCCCAGCGGGAGAAGAGACCCAGTACTTC. Translation gives CASSPAGEETQYF.

The gene calls are TRBV7-8 and TRBJ2-2, with 12 nucleotides matching TRBD2. The germline CDR1 and CDR2 sequences are SGHVS and FQNEAQ. Trimming at V came to 1 base and at J to 6 bases, leaving 6 bases not matched to a gene. This CDR3 contains 17 residues. The CDR3 bases are TGTGCCAGCAGCTTAGGACTAGCGGGAGAAAGGGCCGGGGAGCTGTTTTTT. As protein: CASSLGLAGERAGELFF.

The genes are TRBV4-1 and TRBJ2-5, with TRBD1 identical over 11 bases. V lost 0 bases and J lost 5; bases outside the gene matches: 8. Looked up from germline, CDR1 is MGHRA and CDR2 is YSYEKL. The CDR3 runs 17 residues. The CDR3 region is CASSQDSRTGGAETQYF. The CDR3 region has the DNA TGCGCCAGCAGCCAAGATAGTAGGACAGGGGGCGCGGAGACCCAGTACTTC.

The chain recombines TRBV6-5 with TRBJ1-4, with 9 bases aligning to TRBD1. The germline V gene has CDR1 MNHEY and CDR2 SVGAGI. Losses at the gene ends were 7 bases for V and 3 bases for J; bases not matched to a gene: 6. This CDR3 region has 15 residues. The CDR3 reads CASKKQGAANEKLFF. In nucleotides, the CDR3 is TGTGCCAGCAAGAAACAGGGGGCGGCTAATGAAAAACTGTTTTTT.

J is TRBJ1-1 and V is TRBV28; no reliable D call. The V end lost 5 bases, the J end lost 3 bases, and 19 bases lay between the germline ends. The length of the CDR3 is 16 residues. Germline V gene lookup returns CDR1 MDHEN and CDR2 SYDVKM. As DNA, the CDR3 is TGTGCCAGCAGTCCATATCCCTCCGGGGAGGACACTGAAGCTTTCTTT. Translation gives CASSPYPSGEDTEAFF. The full variable domain, rest sourced from reference TRBV28 and TRBJ1-1, is DVKVTQSSRYLVKRTGEKVFLECVQDMDHENMFWYRQDPGLGLRLIYFSYDVKMKEKGDIPEGYSVSREKKERFSLILESASTNQTSMYLCASSPYPSGEDTEAFFGQGTRLTVV.

The chain employs TRBV6-5 and TRBJ1-2; TRBD1 agrees at 10 bases. V shed 6 bases, J shed 7 bases, and the junction held 8 bases outside the gene matches. In germline, CDR1 is MNHEY, CDR2 SVGAGI. The CDR3 is made up of 14 amino acids. As DNA, the CDR3 is TGTGCCAGCAGCATCTCCGGGACAGGGGTTGGCTACACCTTC. It specifies CASSISGTGVGYTF.

As concerns this clone: The junction differs from germline at one of its ends, possibly a read error. The chain carries TRBV7-7 and TRBJ2-1, with 15 bases identical to TRBD2. Germline CDR1 reads SSHAT; CDR2 reads FNYEAQ (reference sequence). The CDR3 spans 15 residues. The CDR3 is CASSKGLAGGGEQFF. The CDR3 DNA sequence: TGTGCTAGCAGCAAGGGACTAGCGGGAGGCGGTGAGCAGTTCTTC.

The chain has TRBV5-1 and TRBJ2-2; TRBD1 matches 8 bases. Germline V lookup: CDR1 SGHRS, CDR2 YFSETQ. With V trimmed by 5 bases and J by 0 bases, 3 bases remained unmatched. The CDR3 length is 15 residues. The CDR3 is CASRGTGSNTGELFF. The CDR3 nucleotides read TGCGCCAGCAGGGGGACAGGTTCGAACACCGGGGAGCTGTTTTTT.

CDR3 coding DNA: TGTGCCAGCAGACGGACGACAGGGATCTACGAGCAGTACTTC. This translates into CASRRTTGIYEQYF. This sequence joins TRBV6-1 and TRBJ2-7, with 7 bases fitting TRBD1. CDR3 length equals 14 residues. Trimming cost V 6 bases and J 3 bases; bases outside gene matches: 8. Per germline, CDR1 MNHNS and CDR2 SASEGT.

V is TRBV7-8 and J is TRBJ1-1; D may be TRBD1 (6 bases). CDR3 size: 12 residues. The ends were cut back, 5 bases at V and 8 bases at J, with 12 bases in the middle. Germline CDR1 reads SGHVS; CDR2 reads FQNEAQ. CDR3 bases: TGTGCCAGCAGCCGACGACAGGAAGAAGCTTTCTTT. Protein sequence: CASSRRQEEAFF. Looking up the rest from reference TRBV7-8 and TRBJ1-1 gives the full variable domain: GAGVSQSPRYKVAKRGQDVALRCDPISGHVSLFWYQQALGQGPEFLTYFQNEAQLDKSGLPSDRFFAERPEGSVSTLKIQRTQQEDSAVYLCASSRRQEEAFFGQGTRLTVV.

The chain combines TRBV5-4 with TRBJ2-2, with 11 bases matching TRBD1. The CDR3 is made up of 17 amino acids. CDR1 is SGHNT and CDR2 is YYREEE in the germline V gene (reference sequence). The V segment lost 4 bases and the J segment 4 bases; nucleotides outside the gene matches: 9. DNA for the CDR3: TGTGCCAGCAGCCAGACCGCCGGGACAGGGGGCACCGGGGAGCTGTTTTTT. Amino acids: CASSQTAGTGGTGELFF.

The table lists this clone with a count of one. The chain links TRBV6-4 to TRBJ2-7, with 11 bases aligning to TRBD2. Germline V gene lookup returns CDR1 MRHNA and CDR2 SNTAGT. The CDR3 loop spans 20 amino acids. J gave up 0 bases and V 6 bases, and 19 bases lay outside the gene matches. CDR3 coding DNA: TGTGCCAGCAGCACCGTAAGCCAAACGACTAGCGGGACCTACTCCTACGAGCAGTACTTC. Translating gives CASSTVSQTTSGTYSYEQYF.